The T cell receptor beta chain described here comes from a study of Ad26.COV2.S vaccination and SARS-CoV-2 variants. For the study at large: Donor was assigned to the Ad26.COV2.S arm of trial COV1001.

Indicated treatment: about 20 received Ad26.COV2.S at low or high dose, single or two shots; about 5 received placebo; per-sample allocation not given. Day 63 following the first vaccine or placebo injection was when the samples were taken. Adults aged 18-55 years in Boston included the donor. Overall study results and limits: Breadth measured for non-spike TCRs was similar across vaccine and placebo recipients.

This CDR3 comprises 12 residues. Between the trimmed V and J ends, which lost 4 bases and 5 bases, there was a span of 9 bases. Per germline, CDR1 SGHNT and CDR2 YENEEA. The repertoire was sequenced with immunoSEQ multiplex PCR; TCRdb's copy has only in-frame clones and lacks some. The sample holds more than 400,000 clones, around 91% seen once. To note about this clone: The target antigen is unknown.

The TCR originated in a person aged 18 to 65 who received the Ad26.COV2.S COVID-19 vaccine or a placebo. The material was peripheral blood, obtained in a trial of Ad26.COV2.S vaccine versus placebo. The genes are TRBV11-3 and TRBJ2-7; maybe TRBD2 (6 bases). The CDR3 nucleotides read TGTGCCAGCAGCTCCGGACTAAACGAGCAGTACTTC. This codes for CASSSGLNEQYF.